The source of this T cell receptor (beta chain) is a study of cytomegalovirus exposure and HLA in healthy donors. Study-wide points: In a later analysis, a missense DCLRE1C variant was linked to TCR beta V- and J-gene trimming.

Details on this clone: The antigen is undetermined.

In the PCR, 60 Vbeta and 13 Jbeta primers were used. Here immunoSEQ multiplex PCR was the method, and the copy in TCRdb shows in-frame clones only, minus some. The sample includes around 170,000 clones, about 79% of them seen just once. Trimming shortened V by 1 base and J by 5 bases, and 11 bases separated the two germline ends. In germline, CDR1 is LNHDA, CDR2 SQIVND (reference sequence). The CDR3 totals 15 residues. This TCR was sampled from a young man in good health and CMV-seronegative. The chain employs TRBV19 and TRBJ1-4; possibly TRBD1 for D (6 bases). Sequencing was carried out using PBMCs. The CDR3: CASSIGTVFNEKLFF. The DNA for the CDR3 is TGTGCCAGTAGTATAGGGACAGTTTTCAATGAAAAACTGTTTTTT. Combining the CDR3 with reference TRBV19 and TRBJ1-4 gives the whole variable domain DGGITQSPKYLFRKEGQNVTLSCEQNLNHDAMYWYRQDPGQGLRLIYYSQIVNDFQKGDIAEGYSVSREKKESFPLTVTSAQKNPTAFYLCASSIGTVFNEKLFFGSGTQLSVL.